A single T cell receptor (beta chain) is shown here with its context. Its target is not known. Using immunoSEQ multiplex PCR, the repertoire was profiled, and TCRdb retains in-frame clones only, with some absent. The repertoire holds more than 2 million clones, with roughly 94% as singletons. CD45RO-negative, CCR7-positively selected cells formed the naive CD8 fraction, excluding terminally differentiated effector memory CD45RA+ cells. Donors were healthy HIV-negative adults without recently reported acute infections or vaccinations. The CDR3 is made up of 13 amino acids. V was pared by 3 bases and J by 6 bases, with 8 bases between. Germline CDR1 and CDR2: SEHNR and FQNEAQ (reference sequence). This sample stems from a study of shared clonotypes between healthy human individuals. Study results and caveats: The study found roughly 5% of naive CD4 clonotypes shared across a few donors. Naive subsets generally had larger estimated richness than memory subsets. Only blood samples were collected, and tissue repertoires likely differ.

The chain links TRBV7-9 to TRBJ1-4, with D unresolved. This sequence originates from a man aged 18-30 years in good health. Sequencing input: naive CD8+ T cells sorted from blood. Here the CDR3 reads CASSLASYEKLFF. In nucleotides, the CDR3 is TGTGCCAGCAGCTTGGCCAGCTATGAAAAACTGTTTTTT.